This TCR beta chain is drawn from a study of T cell responses to AZD1222 COVID-19 vaccine. Across the study: Pooling of second doses given at about 4 or about 12 weeks was done.

Measured with immunoSEQ multiplex PCR; TCRdb has only the in-frame clones, and not every one. The table has around 30,000 clones, more than 85% seen once. V shed 4 bases and J shed 4 bases, with 5 bases lying between them. The CDR3 has 12 residues. CDR1 is MGHDK and CDR2 is SYGVNS in the germline V gene. Overall study findings and caveats: Just six people given AZD1222 tested seropositive at baseline. Sampling captured repertoires only after the peak T cell response. With two AZD1222 doses given, Spike-specific TCR breadth and depth both rose.

In the case of this clone: Its antigen is currently unknown.

The chain is built from TRBV25-1 and TRBJ2-1, with D unresolved. The TCR sequence derives from an adult in good health. The sample here was peripheral blood, taken on day 0 of AZD1222 vaccination. The CDR3 region is CASSAKYNEQFF. In nucleotides, the CDR3 is TGTGCCAGCAGTGCCAAGTACAATGAGCAGTTCTTC.